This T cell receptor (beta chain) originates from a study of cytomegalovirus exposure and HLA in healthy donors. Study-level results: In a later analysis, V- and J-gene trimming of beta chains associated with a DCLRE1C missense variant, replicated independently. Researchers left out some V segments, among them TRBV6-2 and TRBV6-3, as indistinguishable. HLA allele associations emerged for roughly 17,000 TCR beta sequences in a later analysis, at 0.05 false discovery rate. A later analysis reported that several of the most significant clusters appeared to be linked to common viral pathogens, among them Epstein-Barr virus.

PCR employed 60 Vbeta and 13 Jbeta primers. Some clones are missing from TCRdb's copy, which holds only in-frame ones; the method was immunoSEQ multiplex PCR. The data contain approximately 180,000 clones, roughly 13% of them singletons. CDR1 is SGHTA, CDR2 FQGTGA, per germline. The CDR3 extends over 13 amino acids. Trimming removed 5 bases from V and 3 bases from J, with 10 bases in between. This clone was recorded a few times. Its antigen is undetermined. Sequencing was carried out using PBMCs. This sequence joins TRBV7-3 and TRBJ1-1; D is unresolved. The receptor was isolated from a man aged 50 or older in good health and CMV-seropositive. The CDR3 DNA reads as TGTGCCAGCAGCATTGGAGGTCACACTGAAGCTTTCTTT. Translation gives CASSIGGHTEAFF.